The 9 T cell receptor beta chains below were found in one sample sequenced in a study of cytomegalovirus exposure and HLA in healthy donors. The primer mix had 60 Vbeta and 13 Jbeta primers. The assay was immunoSEQ multiplex PCR, and TCRdb's table has in-frame clones only and misses some. The sample holds under 150,000 clones, roughly 88% seen once. The source material was PBMCs. These receptors originate from a boy between 10 and 17 years old in good health and CMV-seronegative.

The chain carries TRBV4-1 and TRBJ2-7; TRBD1 might be the D (5 bases). Germline CDR1 is MGHRA and CDR2 is YSYEKL. The V end lost 1 base, the J end lost 3 bases, and 16 bases lay between the germline ends. This CDR3 comprises 16 residues. This CDR3 is CASSQGRATSNYEQYF. As DNA, the CDR3 is TGCGCCAGCAGCCAAGGCAGGGCTACCTCAAACTACGAGCAGTACTTC.

The chain uses TRBV4-2 and TRBJ1-4, with D possibly being TRBD1 (6 bases). Germline V gives CDR1 LGHNA, CDR2 YNFKEQ. The CDR3 runs 14 residues. Trimming removed 4 bases at V and 4 bases at J, with 10 bases between. CDR3 protein: CASSPGVGNEKLFF. CDR3 coding DNA: TGTGCCAGCAGCCCAGGGGTTGGTAATGAAAAACTGTTTTTT.

In the case of this clone: Relative to the germline gene, one junction end is altered; a read error may explain this. The CDR3 DNA is TGTTCCAGCAGCTTAAAATGGGACAGGGGGCGAACTAAAGATGAGCAGTTCTTC. Its translation is CSSSLKWDRGRTKDEQFF. The chain couples TRBV7-9 to TRBJ2-1; TRBD1 agrees at 12 bases. Germline V gene sequence: CDR1 SEHNR, CDR2 FQNEAQ (reference sequence). The CDR3 loop spans 18 amino acids.

This chain links TRBV7-2 with TRBJ1-1; D gene uncertain. Germline values: CDR1 SGHTA, CDR2 FQGNSA. Trimming shortened V by 5 bases and J by 1 base, and 8 bases separated the two germline ends. There are 13 residues in the CDR3. The CDR3 DNA reads as TGTGCCAGCAGCCTCGGGTGGAACACTGAAGCTTTCTTT. It codes for CASSLGWNTEAFF. Supplemented by reference TRBV7-2 and TRBJ1-1, the full variable domain reads GAGVSQSPSNKVTEKGKDVELRCDPISGHTALYWYRQSLGQGLEFLIYFQGNSAPDKSGLPSDRFSAERTGGSVSTLTIQRTQQEDSAVYLCASSLGWNTEAFFGQGTRLTVV.

This sequence joins TRBV7-9 and TRBJ2-1; weak D call: TRBD2 (6 bases). V shed 3 bases and J shed 8 bases, with 23 bases lying between them. Germline lookup yields CDR1 SEHNR and CDR2 FQNEAQ (reference sequence). The CDR3 contains 17 residues. In DNA form, the CDR3 reads TGTGCCAGCAGCTTTTCACGCGTGGGAGGACCGAAGGATGAGCAGTTCTTC. It translates to CASSFSRVGGPKDEQFF.

The V gene is TRBV4-3, the J gene TRBJ1-2, with D uncertain. Germline V gene data show CDR1 as LGHNA and CDR2 as YSLEER. The V end was cut by 1 base, the J end by 8 bases, with 14 bases between. CDR3 length: 14 amino acids. The DNA of the CDR3 is TGCGCCAGCAGCCAAGGGAGGGAATGGCACGGCTACACCTTC. Translating gives CASSQGREWHGYTF.

The chain is built from TRBV27 and TRBJ1-5; a possible D gene is TRBD1 (5 bases). The length of the CDR3 is 14 residues. Between the trimmed V and J ends, which lost 6 bases and 3 bases, there was a span of 12 bases. Germline CDR1 is MNHEY and CDR2 is SMNVEV (reference sequence). CDR3 sequence (DNA): TGTGCCAGCAGCCCGACAGCGAACAATCAGCCCCAGCATTTT. Translation: CASSPTANNQPQHF.

The chain links TRBV30 to TRBJ1-3; D remains unclear. The CDR3 length is 14 residues. Germline V gene sequence: CDR1 GTSNPN, CDR2 SVGIG (reference sequence). V lost 1 base, J lost 0 bases, and 7 bases lay in between. CDR3 residues: CAWSGGNSGNTIYF. The CDR3 DNA sequence: TGTGCCTGGAGTGGAGGAAACTCTGGAAACACCATATATTTT.

This sequence joins TRBV4-3 and TRBJ1-2; D is unclear. Per the germline V gene, CDR1 is LGHNA and CDR2 is YSLEER. The length of the CDR3 is 14 residues. Deletions cut 2 bases from V and 0 bases from J, with 7 bases between. CDR3: CASSQLLANYGYTF. The CDR3 DNA is TGCGCCAGCAGCCAATTATTAGCTAACTATGGCTACACCTTC.